These 30 T cell receptor beta chains were all obtained from the same sample, sequenced in a study of monozygotic twins with cystic fibrosis. Some clones are missing from TCRdb's copy, which holds only in-frame ones; the method was immunoSEQ multiplex PCR. The repertoire holds about 35,000 clones, with approximately 72% as singletons. Sequencing used blood. The receptors derive from a girl aged 5 to 17 with cystic fibrosis.

The chain has TRBV4-3 and TRBJ2-3; no clear D gene. The ends were cut back, 1 base at V and 4 bases at J, with 6 bases in the middle. The CDR3 is 13 residues long. The germline V gene has CDR1 LGHNA and CDR2 YSLEER. CDR3 in amino acids: CASSQGTSDTQYF. The DNA for the CDR3 is TGCGCCAGCAGCCAAGGGACGTCAGATACGCAGTATTTT.

The chain recombines TRBV18 with TRBJ1-5; unclear D gene. The CDR3 covers 14 residues. CDR1 is KGHSH, CDR2 LQKENI, per germline. Trimming shortened V by 2 bases and J by 6 bases, and 11 bases separated the two germline ends. The CDR3 sequence: CASSPGPGPQPQHF. The CDR3 DNA reads as TGTGCCAGCTCACCAGGTCCAGGACCTCAGCCCCAGCATTTT.

The chain is built from TRBV6-1 and TRBJ1-4; D unresolved. The V end was cut by 3 bases, the J end by 7 bases, with 9 bases between. The CDR3 totals 13 residues. Germline assignment: CDR1 MNHNS and CDR2 SASEGT. CDR3 protein: CASSDPGGEKLFF. The CDR3 region has the DNA TGTGCCAGCAGTGACCCCGGAGGTGAAAAACTGTTTTTT.

The chain uses TRBV9 and TRBJ1-2; D is unresolved. Germline V lookup: CDR1 SGDLS, CDR2 YYNGEE. Between the trimmed V and J ends, which lost 0 bases and 4 bases, there was a span of 13 bases. This CDR3 is 15 amino acids long. The chain's CDR3 is CASSVAAGWSYGYTF. In nucleotides, the CDR3 is TGTGCCAGCAGCGTAGCTGCGGGTTGGAGCTATGGCTACACCTTC.

V usage is TRBV6-5 and J usage is TRBJ2-7; 8 bases match TRBD2. With V trimmed by 6 bases and J by 2 bases, 9 bases remained unmatched. The CDR3 runs to 15 residues. Germline V lookup: CDR1 MNHEY, CDR2 SVGAGI. The CDR3 loop reads CASRDSGDGTYEQYF. The DNA for the CDR3 is TGTGCCAGCAGGGATAGCGGGGATGGCACCTACGAGCAGTACTTC.

V usage is TRBV14 and J usage is TRBJ2-7, with 7 bases lining up with TRBD1. Germline assignment: CDR1 SGHDN and CDR2 FVKESK. This CDR3 spans 13 amino acids. V dropped 1 base and J dropped 3; count of bases not matched to a gene: 0. DNA of the CDR3: TGTGCCAGCAGCCAAGGGACAGGCTACGAGCAGTACTTC. Residues: CASSQGTGYEQYF.

This clone was seen only once. The genes are TRBV4-3 and TRBJ2-7, with 10 bases lining up with TRBD2. The V gene end was trimmed by 0 bases and the J gene end by 0 bases; junction bases not matched to a gene: 5. This CDR3 has 17 amino acids. CDR1 LGHNA and CDR2 YSLEER come from the germline V gene. The CDR3 region has the DNA TGCGCCAGCAGCCAAGATTTAGCGGGAGGACTCTCCTACGAGCAGTACGTC. The encoded protein is CASSQDLAGGLSYEQYV.

This clone was seen a handful of times. V usage is TRBV6-9 and J usage is TRBJ1-5; D call uncertain. This CDR3 region has 10 residues. V lost 5 bases and J 11 bases, leaving 7 bases between the germline ends. Germline V gene data show CDR1 as MNHGY and CDR2 as SVAAGI. Written as DNA, the CDR3 is TGTGCCAGCAGTGGACTGGCCCAGCATTTT. It is translated as CASSGLAQHF.

This sequence joins TRBV9 and TRBJ1-3; tentatively, D is TRBD1 (5 bases). Germline CDR1 is SGDLS and CDR2 is YYNGEE. V was shortened by 4 bases and J by 4 bases, with 9 bases between the two germline ends. The CDR3 has 13 residues. The CDR3 loop reads CASSQGEGNTIYF. CDR3 in DNA: TGTGCCAGCAGCCAGGGCGAGGGAAACACCATATATTTT.

The rearrangement joins TRBV29-1 to TRBJ2-1; D gene ambiguous. Per germline, CDR1 SQVTM and CDR2 ANQGSEA. The CDR3 loop spans 18 amino acids. The germline V and J ends were trimmed by 5 bases and 1 base, with 24 bases remaining between them. Here the CDR3 reads CSVRQVNFIGGSYNEQFF. CDR3 DNA: TGCAGCGTTAGGCAGGTCAACTTCATAGGCGGTTCCTACAATGAGCAGTTCTTC.

This sequence joins TRBV13 and TRBJ2-4; no reliable D call. The germline V gene encodes CDR1 PRHDT and CDR2 FYEKMQ (reference sequence). This CDR3 spans 15 amino acids. V was shortened by 1 base and J by 0 bases, with 7 bases between the two germline ends. In nucleotides, the CDR3 is TGTGCCAGCAGCTTAGATTCGGCAGCCAAAAACATTCAGTACTTC. It is translated as CASSLDSAAKNIQYF.

V is TRBV6-1 and J is TRBJ1-1; 9 bases are shared with TRBD1. In germline, CDR1 is MNHNS, CDR2 SASEGT. The CDR3 contains 15 residues. J was trimmed by 7 bases and V by 6 bases; bases with no gene match: 12. The DNA for the CDR3 is TGTGCCAGCAGAGAACAGGGGGCGGCCCCAAATGAAGCTTTCTTT. It yields the protein CASREQGAAPNEAFF.

CDR3 residues: CASSVAGRLADTQYF. The CDR3 DNA reads TGTGCCAGCAGCGTAGCCGGGAGGCTTGCAGATACGCAGTATTTT. The genes are TRBV9 and TRBJ2-3; TRBD2 aligns across 7 bases. V lost 0 bases, J lost 4 bases, and 5 bases stayed unmatched. Germline V CDR1 and CDR2: SGDLS, YYNGEE. This CDR3 has 15 amino acids. The whole variable domain, remainder taken from reference TRBV9 and TRBJ2-3, is DSGVTQTPKHLITATGQRVTLRCSPRSGDLSVYWYQQSLDQGLQFLIQYYNGEERAKGNILERFSAQQFPDLHSELNLSSLELGDSALYFCASSVAGRLADTQYFGPGTRLTVL.

This clone was counted once. This chain connects TRBV9 to TRBJ2-3; 7 nucleotides align to TRBD2. With V trimmed by 0 bases and J by 5 bases, 9 bases remained unmatched. CDR1 SGDLS and CDR2 YYNGEE come from the germline V gene. The CDR3 totals 16 residues. CDR3 sequence reads: CASSVAGGGPGDTQYF. The CDR3 bases are TGTGCCAGCAGCGTAGCGGGGGGAGGGCCTGGAGATACGCAGTATTTT. Together with reference TRBV9 and TRBJ2-3, the CDR3 gives the full variable domain: DSGVTQTPKHLITATGQRVTLRCSPRSGDLSVYWYQQSLDQGLQFLIQYYNGEERAKGNILERFSAQQFPDLHSELNLSSLELGDSALYFCASSVAGGGPGDTQYFGPGTRLTVL.

This clone has more than one count but fewer than ten. The rearrangement uses TRBV9 and TRBJ2-6; 9 bases line up with TRBD1. CDR1 is SGDLS, CDR2 YYNGEE, per germline. V dropped 5 bases and J dropped 2; count of bases not matched to a gene: 5. This CDR3 has 16 amino acids. The CDR3 region has the DNA TGTGCCAGCAGTCCGGGACAGGGTCCTGGGGCCAACGTCCTGACTTTC. It is translated as CASSPGQGPGANVLTF.

This clone showed up just once. This rearrangement joins TRBV4-3 to TRBJ2-3; 9 bases match TRBD2. V lost 1 base to trimming and J lost 6 bases; unmatched junction nucleotides: 11. The germline V gene has CDR1 LGHNA and CDR2 YSLEER. CDR3 length: 17 amino acids. The CDR3: CASSQGFLAGSRDTQYF. CDR3 coding DNA: TGCGCCAGCAGCCAAGGGTTTCTAGCGGGGTCGAGGGATACGCAGTATTTT.

V gene TRBV6-6 combines with J gene TRBJ2-7; 11 bases align to TRBD2. J lost 5 bases, V lost 7 bases, and 4 bases had no gene match. Germline V gives CDR1 MNHNY, CDR2 SVGAGI (reference sequence). The CDR3 has 13 amino acids. This chain's CDR3 is CASTGTSGNEQYV. CDR3 in DNA: TGTGCCAGCACCGGGACTAGCGGCAACGAGCAGTACGTC.

The chain employs TRBV15 and TRBJ1-1, with TRBD1 matching over 9 bases. The CDR3 loop spans 15 amino acids. The V gene's germline CDR1 is LNHNV and CDR2 YYDKDF (reference sequence). V lost 5 bases, J lost 1 base, and 5 bases stayed unmatched. CDR3 sequence: CATSPRTGANTEAFF. The CDR3 DNA sequence: TGTGCCACCAGCCCGCGGACAGGGGCGAACACTGAAGCTTTCTTT.

This clone has just a few counts. The V and J genes are TRBV28 and TRBJ1-5; D is undetermined. Trimming removed 6 bases from V and 0 bases from J, with 6 bases in between. Germline V gene sequence: CDR1 MDHEN, CDR2 SYDVKM. CDR3 length equals 13 residues. CDR3 sequence reads: CASRANSNQPQHF. Here the CDR3 DNA reads TGTGCCAGCAGGGCGAATAGCAATCAGCCCCAGCATTTT.

V is TRBV28 and J is TRBJ2-7; D uncertain. The germline V and J ends were trimmed by 5 bases and 3 bases, with 11 bases remaining between them. CDR1 is MDHEN, CDR2 SYDVKM, per germline. The CDR3 extends over 13 amino acids. CDR3 DNA sequence: TGTGCCAGCAGTACCCCCAGGAGCTACGAGCAGTACGTC. Protein sequence: CASSTPRSYEQYV.

This clone has just a few counts. The chain uses TRBV18 and TRBJ2-1, with D perhaps TRBD1 or TRBD2 (5 bases each). The CDR3 covers 13 residues. Germline loops: CDR1 KGHSH, CDR2 LQKENI. Trimming removed 6 bases from V and 8 bases from J, with 14 bases in between. The DNA of the CDR3 is TGTGCCAGCTCTCTCGTGGGGACCTATGAGCAGTTCTTC. Its translation is CASSLVGTYEQFF.

The chain has TRBV6-6 and TRBJ2-7; a possible D gene is TRBD1 (5 bases). From germline, CDR1 is MNHNY and CDR2 SVGAGI (reference sequence). Deletions cut 0 bases from V and 5 bases from J, with 8 bases between. This CDR3 is built from 13 residues. The CDR3 loop is CASSYSRGDEQYV. The DNA of the CDR3 is TGTGCCAGCAGTTACTCAAGGGGTGACGAGCAGTACGTC.

The genes are TRBV2 and TRBJ2-1; 7 bases are shared with TRBD2. This CDR3 region has 15 residues. V gave up 1 base and J gave up 8 bases; unmatched junction bases: 8. Germline V gene data show CDR1 as SNHLY and CDR2 as FYNNEI. CDR3 sequence (DNA): TGTGCCAGCAGTGAAGGCCCAATGGGGAGGGATGAGCAGTTCTTC. This codes for CASSEGPMGRDEQFF.

The chain employs TRBV18 and TRBJ1-1, with 7 bases that match TRBD1. In germline, CDR1 is KGHSH, CDR2 LQKENI. V lost 7 bases, J lost 5 bases, and 7 bases stayed unmatched. The CDR3 runs to 13 residues. Here the CDR3 reads CASYRTGGTEAFF. CDR3 nucleotides: TGTGCCAGCTACCGGACAGGCGGGACTGAAGCTTTCTTT. Combining the CDR3 with reference TRBV18 and TRBJ1-1 gives the whole variable domain NAGVMQNPRHLVRRRGQEARLRCSPMKGHSHVYWYRQLPEEGLKFMVYLQKENIIDESGMPKERFSAEFPKEGPSILRIQQVVRGDSAAYFCASYRTGGTEAFFGQGTRLTVV.

The rearrangement links TRBV2 to TRBJ2-1; D is unclear. V was trimmed by 2 bases and J by 8 bases, leaving 7 bases between them. CDR1 is SNHLY and CDR2 is FYNNEI in the germline V gene. The CDR3 spans 12 residues. The CDR3 DNA reads as TGTGCCAGCAGTGAAAACCTGGATGAGCAGTTCTTC. Translated, it gives CASSENLDEQFF.

The chain couples TRBV30 to TRBJ1-5; a possible D gene is TRBD1 (6 bases). Trimming stripped 5 bases from V and 3 bases from J, with 17 bases between. The CDR3 is made up of 15 amino acids. The germline V gene encodes CDR1 GTSNPN and CDR2 SVGIG (reference sequence). CDR3 residues: CAWQTRQGSNQPQHF. In nucleotides, the CDR3 is TGTGCCTGGCAGACCCGCCAGGGGTCCAATCAGCCCCAGCATTTT.

CDR3 region: CASSEGTANYGYTF. CDR3 DNA sequence: TGTGCCAGCAGTGAAGGAACAGCTAACTATGGCTACACCTTC. The V and J genes are TRBV6-1 and TRBJ1-2; D not resolved. Trimming removed 1 base at V and 0 bases at J, with 6 bases between. Germline loops: CDR1 MNHNS, CDR2 SASEGT. The CDR3 consists of 14 residues.

CDR3 coding DNA: TGTGCCAGTAGTATGATCAGGACTCGTCGGAGTGAGCAGTTCTTC. Translated, it gives CASSMIRTRRSEQFF. The V gene is TRBV19, the J gene TRBJ2-1, with D perhaps TRBD2 (5 bases). Germline CDR1 and CDR2: LNHDA and SQIVND (reference sequence). The V gene lost 3 bases and the J gene lost 9 bases, with 18 bases spanning the gap. The CDR3 loop spans 15 amino acids.

The rearrangement links TRBV5-1 to TRBJ2-1; either TRBD1 or TRBD2 may fit D (5 bases each). Trimming left V 2 bases short and J 8 bases short, with 14 bases between. The CDR3 spans 14 residues. The germline V gene has CDR1 SGHRS and CDR2 YFSETQ. The DNA for the CDR3 is TGCGCCAGCAGCTTCTTGGGGGAATTCGATGAGCAGTTCTTC. Residues: CASSFLGEFDEQFF.

The rearrangement joins TRBV30 to TRBJ1-1; D is perhaps TRBD1 (6 bases). Germline lookup yields CDR1 GTSNPN and CDR2 SVGIG (reference sequence). Trimming took off 3 bases at V and 4 bases at J, with 12 bases between the two ends. The CDR3 is 13 amino acids. CDR3 nucleotide sequence: TGTGCCTGGAGAATAAGGGGGGTCACTGAAGCTTTCTTT. Its translation is CAWRIRGVTEAFF.